This TCR beta chain was documented in a study of cytomegalovirus exposure and HLA in healthy donors. General study findings and limits: Most likely, a cluster of highly shared sequence variants arose as a sequencing artifact.

Germline V CDR1 and CDR2: MNHNS, SASEGT. The CDR3 totals 14 residues. V was clipped by 4 bases and J by 5 bases; unmatched bases: 6. On this clone: Its antigen is unknown.

The PCR used 60 Vbeta and 13 Jbeta primers. Clones were read by immunoSEQ multiplex PCR, and TCRdb kept only the in-frame ones, dropping some. The top ten clones hold about 8.9% of a sample with 100,000 to 150,000 clones, roughly 78% of them seen once. The clonotype originates from a man aged 30-40 years in good health and CMV-seropositive. The source material was PBMCs. The rearrangement uses TRBV6-1 and TRBJ2-7, with TRBD1 matching over 9 bases. CDR3 amino acids: CASSVPHRGHEQYF. In DNA form, the CDR3 reads TGTGCCAGCAGTGTCCCCCACAGGGGGCACGAGCAGTACTTC.